The sequence of this TCR beta chain was determined in a study of blood T cell repertoires in COVID-19 (dated by TCRdb to 2018 to 2021). About the full investigation: Samples from collaborators originated in the United States, Italy and Spain and spanned both the acute and convalescent phases of COVID-19. Samples were obtained from the ongoing ImmuneRACE study (first 160 participants) and from 1,254 subjects provided by 6 global collaborators. The material from the prospective study consisted of cDNA or gDNA derived from T cells, B-cell-depleted T cells, or PBMCs. Deeply sampled blood TCRbeta repertoires from subjects exposed to, actively infected with, or recovered from COVID-19 were included in the dataset. The repertoires were released in a freely available public database intended as a resource for research on the immune response to SARS-CoV-2. Where available, HLA class I and class II types were taken from metadata supplied by the sample provider and were not determined by assay-based typing. Nearly every sample came with metadata listing a de-identified subject ID, COVID-19 status, age in years and sex.

In the case of this clone: The specificity of this receptor is unknown. Base-call qualities are not available, and no considerably larger clone is one nucleotide away.

Study-level results and caveats: The quantity of clinical and demographic metadata differed by source and by participant and was supplied without curation.

TCRbeta CDR3 regions were amplified from genomic DNA by means of the immunoSEQ Assay, a bias-controlled multiplex PCR. The paper's data handling went like this. The number of nucleated cells in each sample was estimated by amplification of reference gene primers within the assay. Sequence reads were collapsed and filtered to measure the absolute abundance of every unique TCRbeta CDR3 rearrangement. For each sample, productive Simpson clonality was calculated by taking the square root of Simpson's diversity index across productive rearrangements. TCRdb re-hosts the immuneACCESS table, in-frame sequences only. Its copies lack some clones; in the studies checked, an unresolved V gene accounts for under half of them, and the cause for the rest is not known. V, J and clone size were drawn from that table, and D and trimming were deduced from the DNA. Present in this sample are around 370,000 clones, 90% of which were seen just once. Of the sample, 6.5% to 8% falls within the top ten clones.

Each collaborating institution followed its own protocols to collect whole blood in K2EDTA tubes. For TCRbeta analysis, collaborators shipped samples in one of three forms: frozen whole blood, isolated PBMCs, or DNA extracted from either of those sample types. Inclusive of the bounding cysteine and phenylalanine, the CDR3 is 12 residues long. Only the CDR3 DNA is retained, 36 bases long and in frame from the first base. Cut back by 5 bases and 6 bases, the V and J ends lie 8 bases apart. CDR1 and CDR2, per the germline V gene, are MNHEY and SVGAGI. The sequenced sample consisted of peripheral blood. This receptor chain uses TRBV6-5 and TRBJ1-5; no D gene call is confident. The TCR comes from a man in his late teens or twenties with active or convalescent COVID-19. The CDR3: CASSTSGQPQHF. The DNA reads as follows: TGTGCCAGCAGTACCTCGGGTCAGCCCCAGCATTTT.